The clone carrying this T cell receptor (beta chain) was recorded many times. Combining a sample-barcoded 5' primer with a J-beta primer mix, a second PCR ran for 7 to 11 cycles. TCRdb passed the 5' RACE reads through MiXCR, listing each CDR3 protein once. This sample has over 1.5 million distinct CDR3 sequences; roughly 50% occur once, and the top ten carry around 2.1%. The data stem from a study of blood T cells in healthy people across ages. Germline loops: CDR1 MNHEY, CDR2 SVGEGT. This CDR3 is built from 12 residues. Deletions cut 2 bases from V and 7 bases from J, with 6 bases between. Sequencing used blood. The sequence was obtained from a woman aged 40 to 50 in good health. The chain carries TRBV6-2 or TRBV6-3 and TRBJ2-1, with D hard to call. The DNA for the CDR3 is TGTGCCAGCAGTTACCCTGGAAATGAGCAGTTCTTC. It yields the protein CASSYPGNEQFF.